The clone carrying this TCR beta chain was recorded once. Its antigen is currently unknown. This record belongs to a study of shared clonotypes between healthy human individuals. Study information: Per-donor plates numbered three CD4 naive, three CD4 memory, two CD8 naive and one CD8 memory. The study's findings and limits: Among donors, the sharing of clonotypes was expected to be influenced by sequencing depth.

Replicate PCRs run on sorted subsets employed 150 to 250 ng DNA, 25,000 to 35,000 T cell genomes. Measured with immunoSEQ multiplex PCR; TCRdb has only the in-frame clones, and not every one. Of approximately 1.1 million clones in the sample, 70% to 80% are singletons; the top ten hold around 0.47%. Germline lookup yields CDR1 SGHTA and CDR2 FQGTGA. V was trimmed by 1 base and J by 5 bases, leaving 6 bases between them. The CDR3 extends over 13 amino acids. The specimen was memory CD4+ T cells from PBMCs. The sample's subset: CD45RA-negative fraction. The chain joins TRBV7-3 to TRBJ2-1; D not certain. The TCR was taken from a man aged 18 to 30 in good health. Some clones in this sample may be carry-over from other donors' samples. The CDR3 DNA reads TGTGCCAGCAGCTTAAGATCCGACAATGAGCAGTTCTTC. Translating gives CASSLRSDNEQFF.